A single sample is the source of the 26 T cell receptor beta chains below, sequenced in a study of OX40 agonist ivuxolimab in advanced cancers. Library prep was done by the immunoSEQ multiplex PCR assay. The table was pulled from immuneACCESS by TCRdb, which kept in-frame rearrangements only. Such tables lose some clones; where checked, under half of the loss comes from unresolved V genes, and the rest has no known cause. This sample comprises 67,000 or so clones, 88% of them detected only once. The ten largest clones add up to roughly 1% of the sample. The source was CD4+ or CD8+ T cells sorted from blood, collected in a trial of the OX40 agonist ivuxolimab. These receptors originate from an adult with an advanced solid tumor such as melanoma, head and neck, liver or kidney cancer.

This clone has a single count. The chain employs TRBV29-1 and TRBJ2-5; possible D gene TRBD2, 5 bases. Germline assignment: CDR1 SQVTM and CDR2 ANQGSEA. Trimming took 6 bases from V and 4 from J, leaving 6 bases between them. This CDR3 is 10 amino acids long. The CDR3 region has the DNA TGCAGCGTAGAGGGAGAGACCCAGTACTTC. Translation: CSVEGETQYF.

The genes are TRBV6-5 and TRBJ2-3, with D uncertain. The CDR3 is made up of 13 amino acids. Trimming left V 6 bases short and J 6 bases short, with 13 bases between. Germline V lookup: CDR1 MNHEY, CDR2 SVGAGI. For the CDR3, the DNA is TGTGCCAGCAGACTCTACCAAGTGGATACGCAGTATTTT. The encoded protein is CASRLYQVDTQYF.

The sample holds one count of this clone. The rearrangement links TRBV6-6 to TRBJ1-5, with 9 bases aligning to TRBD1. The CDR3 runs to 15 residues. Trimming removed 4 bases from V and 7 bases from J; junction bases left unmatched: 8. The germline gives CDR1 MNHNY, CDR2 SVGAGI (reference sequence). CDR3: CASSSTGGVGQPQHF. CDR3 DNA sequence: TGTGCCAGCAGTTCCACAGGGGGCGTAGGGCAGCCCCAGCATTTT.

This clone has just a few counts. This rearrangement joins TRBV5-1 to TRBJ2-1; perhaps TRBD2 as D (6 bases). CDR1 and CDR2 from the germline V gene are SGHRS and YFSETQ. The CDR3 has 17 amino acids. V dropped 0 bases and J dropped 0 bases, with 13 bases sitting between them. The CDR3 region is CASSLDPAGSSYNEQFF. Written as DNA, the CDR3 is TGCGCCAGCAGCTTGGACCCAGCGGGTAGCTCCTACAATGAGCAGTTCTTC.

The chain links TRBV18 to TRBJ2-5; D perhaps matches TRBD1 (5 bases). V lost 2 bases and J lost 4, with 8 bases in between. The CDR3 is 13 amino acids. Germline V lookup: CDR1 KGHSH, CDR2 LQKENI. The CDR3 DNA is TGTGCCAGCTCACCAGGGGCAGGAGAGACCCAGTACTTC. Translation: CASSPGAGETQYF.

The CDR3 nucleotides read TGTGCCAGCAGCCGAGACAGGGAACACTACGAGCAGTACTTC. Translated, it gives CASSRDREHYEQYF. The rearrangement links TRBV7-8 to TRBJ2-7; 7 bases are shared with TRBD1. Germline trimming cut 5 bases from V and 3 bases from J; bases unmatched to any gene: 7. Germline V gene lookup returns CDR1 SGHVS and CDR2 FQNEAQ. There are 14 residues in the CDR3.

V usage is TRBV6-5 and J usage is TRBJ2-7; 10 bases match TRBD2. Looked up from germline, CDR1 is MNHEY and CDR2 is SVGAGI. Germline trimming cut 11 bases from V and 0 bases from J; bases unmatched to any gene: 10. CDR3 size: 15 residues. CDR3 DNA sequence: TGTGCCGACCGAAATAGCGGGAGGAGCTCCTACGAGCAGTACTTC. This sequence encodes CADRNSGRSSYEQYF.

In nucleotides, the CDR3 is TGTGCCACCAGCAGAGATTGGGACGGGAGTGCAAATGAGCAGTTCTTC. This codes for CATSRDWDGSANEQFF. The V and J genes are TRBV15 and TRBJ2-1, with D maybe TRBD2 (6 bases). Per germline, CDR1 LNHNV and CDR2 YYDKDF (reference sequence). The V gene lost 0 bases and the J gene lost 7 bases, with 16 bases spanning the gap. CDR3 length equals 16 residues.

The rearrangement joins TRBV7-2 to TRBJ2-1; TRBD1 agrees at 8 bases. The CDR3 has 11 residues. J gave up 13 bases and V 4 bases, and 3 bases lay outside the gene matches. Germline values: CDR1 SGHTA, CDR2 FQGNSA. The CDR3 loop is CASSSTGGQFF. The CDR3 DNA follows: TGTGCCAGCAGCTCAACAGGGGGTCAGTTCTTC.

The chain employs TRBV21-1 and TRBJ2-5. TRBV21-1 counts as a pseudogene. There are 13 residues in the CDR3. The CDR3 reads CASSKGTMGTQYF. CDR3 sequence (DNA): TGTGCCAGCAGCAAAGGAACCATGGGGACCCAGTACTTC.

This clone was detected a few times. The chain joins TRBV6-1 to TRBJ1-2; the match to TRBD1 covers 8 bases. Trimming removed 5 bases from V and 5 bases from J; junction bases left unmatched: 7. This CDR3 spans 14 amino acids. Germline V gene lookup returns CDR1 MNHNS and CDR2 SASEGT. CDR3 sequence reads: CASSQYGQGYGYTF. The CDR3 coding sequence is TGTGCCAGCAGTCAATACGGACAGGGATATGGCTACACCTTC.

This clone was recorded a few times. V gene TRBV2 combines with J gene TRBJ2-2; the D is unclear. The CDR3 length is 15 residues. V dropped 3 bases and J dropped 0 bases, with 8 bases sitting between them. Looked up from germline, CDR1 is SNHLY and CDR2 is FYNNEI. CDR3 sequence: CASSEIFANTGELFF. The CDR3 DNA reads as TGTGCCAGCAGTGAGATATTCGCGAACACCGGGGAGCTGTTTTTT.

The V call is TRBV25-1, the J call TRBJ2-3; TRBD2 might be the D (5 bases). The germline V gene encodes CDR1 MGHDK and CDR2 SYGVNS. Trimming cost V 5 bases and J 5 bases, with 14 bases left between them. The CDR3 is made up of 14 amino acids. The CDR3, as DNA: TGTGCCAGCAGTCAATCGGACTGGCGAGATACGCAGTATTTT. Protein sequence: CASSQSDWRDTQYF.

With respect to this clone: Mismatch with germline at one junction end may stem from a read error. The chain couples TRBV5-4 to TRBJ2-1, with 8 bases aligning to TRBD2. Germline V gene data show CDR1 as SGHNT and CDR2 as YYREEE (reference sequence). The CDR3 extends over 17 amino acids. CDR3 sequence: CASSPGLALSSYNGQFF. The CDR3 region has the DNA TGTGCCAGCAGCCCCGGACTAGCCCTAAGCTCCTACAATGGGCAGTTCTTC. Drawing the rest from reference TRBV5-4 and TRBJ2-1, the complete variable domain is ETGVTQSPTHLIKTRGQQVTLRCSSQSGHNTVSWYQQALGQGPQFIFQYYREEENGRGNFPPRFSGLQFPNYSSELNVNALELDDSALYLCASSPGLALSSYNGQFFGPGTRLTVL.

The CDR3 here is CASSRQNSPLHF. CDR3 in DNA: TGTGCCAGCAGCCGACAGAATTCACCCCTCCACTTT. V is TRBV5-4 and J is TRBJ1-6; tentative D call: TRBD1 (5 bases). Germline V gene sequence: CDR1 SGHNT, CDR2 YYREEE (reference sequence). Trimming pared 4 bases from V and 7 bases from J, leaving 6 bases between. This CDR3 has 12 amino acids.

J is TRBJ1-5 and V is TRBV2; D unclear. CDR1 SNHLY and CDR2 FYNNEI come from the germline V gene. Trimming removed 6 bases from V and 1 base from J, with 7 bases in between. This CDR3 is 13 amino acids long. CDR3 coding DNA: TGTGCCAGCAGAGTGATAAGCAATCAGCCCCAGCATTTT. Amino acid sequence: CASRVISNQPQHF.

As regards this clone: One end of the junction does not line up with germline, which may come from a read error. Here the CDR3 reads CASSTQGAKTGELFF. The CDR3 region has the DNA TGTGCCAGCTCAACACAGGGGGCGAAGACCGGGGAGCTGTTTTTT. The rearrangement uses TRBV18 and TRBJ2-2; 9 bases match TRBD1. This CDR3 contains 15 residues. Germline lookup yields CDR1 KGHSH and CDR2 LQKENI.

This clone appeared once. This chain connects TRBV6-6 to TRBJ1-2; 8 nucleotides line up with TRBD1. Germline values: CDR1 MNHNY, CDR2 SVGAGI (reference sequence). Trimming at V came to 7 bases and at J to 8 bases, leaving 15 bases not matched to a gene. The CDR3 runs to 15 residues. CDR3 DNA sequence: TGTGCCAGCACACGGGCAGGGGGCCGTATGGGCGGCTACACCTTC. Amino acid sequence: CASTRAGGRMGGYTF.

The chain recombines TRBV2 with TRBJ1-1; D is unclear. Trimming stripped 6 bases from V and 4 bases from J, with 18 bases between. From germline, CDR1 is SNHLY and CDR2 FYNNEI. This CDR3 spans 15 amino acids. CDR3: CASSRDTYPGTEAFF. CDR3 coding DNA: TGTGCCAGCAGCCGCGACACTTACCCGGGCACTGAAGCTTTCTTT. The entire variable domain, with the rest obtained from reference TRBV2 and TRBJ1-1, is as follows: EPEVTQTPSHQVTQMGQEVILRCVPISNHLYFYWYRQILGQKVEFLVSFYNNEISEKSEIFDDQFSVERPDGSNFTLKIRSTKLEDSAMYFCASSRDTYPGTEAFFGQGTRLTVV.

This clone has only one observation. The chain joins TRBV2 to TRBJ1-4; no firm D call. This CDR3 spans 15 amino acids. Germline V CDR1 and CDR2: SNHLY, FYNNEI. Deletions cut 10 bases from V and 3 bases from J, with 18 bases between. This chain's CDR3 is CATSRGLVANEKLFF. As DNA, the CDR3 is TGTGCCACCTCCAGAGGGCTCGTAGCTAATGAAAAACTGTTTTTT.

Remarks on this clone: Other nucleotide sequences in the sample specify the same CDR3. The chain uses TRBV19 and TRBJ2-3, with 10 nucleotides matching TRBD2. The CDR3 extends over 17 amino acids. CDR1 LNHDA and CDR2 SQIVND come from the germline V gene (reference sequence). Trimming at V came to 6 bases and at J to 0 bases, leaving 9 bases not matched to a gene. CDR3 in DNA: TGTGCCAGTAGATCCGGGACTAGCGTAACTAGCACAGATACGCAGTATTTT. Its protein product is CASRSGTSVTSTDTQYF.

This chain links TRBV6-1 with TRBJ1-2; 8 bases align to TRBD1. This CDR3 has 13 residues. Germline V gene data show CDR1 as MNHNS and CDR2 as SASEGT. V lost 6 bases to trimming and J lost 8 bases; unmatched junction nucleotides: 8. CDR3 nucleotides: TGTGCCAGCAGCCCCGACAGGGGACAGGGCTACACCTTC. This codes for CASSPDRGQGYTF.

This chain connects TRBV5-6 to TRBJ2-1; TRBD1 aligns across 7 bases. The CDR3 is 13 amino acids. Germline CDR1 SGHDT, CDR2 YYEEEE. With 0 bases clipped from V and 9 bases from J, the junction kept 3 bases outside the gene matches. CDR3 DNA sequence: TGTGCCAGCAGCTTGGGACAGGGCGGTGAGCAGTTCTTC. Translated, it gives CASSLGQGGEQFF.

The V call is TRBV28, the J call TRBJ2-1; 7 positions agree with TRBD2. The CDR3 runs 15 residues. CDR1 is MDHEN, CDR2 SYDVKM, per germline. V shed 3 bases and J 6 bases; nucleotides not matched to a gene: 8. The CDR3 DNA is TGTGCCAGCAGTTTGGCTGGGACTAACCTCAATGAGCAGTTCTTC. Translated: CASSLAGTNLNEQFF.

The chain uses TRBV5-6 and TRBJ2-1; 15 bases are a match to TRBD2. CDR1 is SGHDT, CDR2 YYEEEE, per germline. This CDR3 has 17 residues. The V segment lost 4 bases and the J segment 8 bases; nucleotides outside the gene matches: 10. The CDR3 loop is CASSRRTSGGALDEQFF. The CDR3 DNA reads TGTGCCAGCAGCCGAAGGACTAGCGGGGGGGCTCTGGATGAGCAGTTCTTC.

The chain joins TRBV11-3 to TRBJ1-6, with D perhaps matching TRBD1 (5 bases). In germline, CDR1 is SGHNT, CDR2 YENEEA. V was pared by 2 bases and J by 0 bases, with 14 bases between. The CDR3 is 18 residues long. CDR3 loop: CASSLTAGESSYNSPLHF. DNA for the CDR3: TGTGCCAGCAGCTTAACAGCGGGGGAGAGCTCCTATAATTCACCCCTCCACTTT. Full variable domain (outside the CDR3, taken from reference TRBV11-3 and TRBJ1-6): EAGVVQSPRYKIIEKKQPVAFWCNPISGHNTLYWYLQNLGQGPELLIRYENEEAVDDSQLPKDRFSAERLKGVDSTLKIQPAELGDSAVYLCASSLTAGESSYNSPLHFGNGTRLTVT.